These 25 T cell receptor beta chains came from one sample sequenced in a study of radiotherapy plus CTLA-4 blockade in lung cancer. Profiling relied on immunoSEQ multiplex PCR, and the TCRdb table lists in-frame clones only, not all of them. This table holds fewer than 70,000 clones, around 80% found once. The sequenced sample was peripheral blood, obtained from a patient treated with radiotherapy plus ipilimumab. These receptors were obtained from a human donor with non-small cell lung cancer who had a complete response to radiotherapy plus ipilimumab.

The chain carries TRBV7-9 and TRBJ1-3; a possible D gene is TRBD1 (5 bases). The germline gives CDR1 SEHNR, CDR2 FQNEAQ (reference sequence). V was pared by 5 bases and J by 4 bases, with 15 bases between. The CDR3 is 15 amino acids. The CDR3 region has the DNA TGTGCCAGCAGCAGCCGGGCGGGGCGAGGAAACACCATATATTTT. This encodes CASSSRAGRGNTIYF.

This clone showed up just a few times. CDR3 in DNA: TGCGCCAGCAGCTCGTCAGGGGATAACTATGGCTACACCTTC. Amino acid sequence: CASSSSGDNYGYTF. V is TRBV5-1 and J is TRBJ1-2, with a tentative D call TRBD1 (6 bases). Germline V gene data show CDR1 as SGHRS and CDR2 as YFSETQ. The V end was cut by 3 bases, the J end by 1 base, with 10 bases between. This CDR3 has 14 amino acids.

The rearrangement joins TRBV5-4 to TRBJ1-4; perhaps TRBD1 as D (5 bases). The CDR3 covers 15 residues. The V end was cut by 0 bases, the J end by 8 bases, with 14 bases between. Germline CDR1 SGHNT, CDR2 YYREEE (reference sequence). CDR3: CASSLAGREREKLFF. The CDR3 DNA follows: TGTGCCAGCAGCTTGGCCGGCAGGGAGCGCGAAAAACTGTTTTTT. Full variable domain (rest looked up from reference TRBV5-4 and TRBJ1-4): ETGVTQSPTHLIKTRGQQVTLRCSSQSGHNTVSWYQQALGQGPQFIFQYYREEENGRGNFPPRFSGLQFPNYSSELNVNALELDDSALYLCASSLAGREREKLFFGSGTQLSVL.

V usage is TRBV7-6 and J usage is TRBJ2-2, with TRBD1 matching over 7 bases. Per the germline V gene, CDR1 is SGHVS and CDR2 is FNYEAQ. J was trimmed by 0 bases and V by 2 bases; bases with no gene match: 9. The CDR3 runs to 18 residues. The CDR3 spells CASSLLRRGQSNTGELFF. The CDR3 bases are TGTGCCAGCAGCTTATTGCGTCGGGGACAGTCGAACACCGGGGAGCTGTTTTTT.

V is TRBV11-3 and J is TRBJ2-1; 7 nucleotides line up with TRBD1. V lost 7 bases and J lost 3; bases outside the gene matches: 6. The CDR3 totals 14 residues. Germline CDR1 reads SGHNT; CDR2 reads YENEEA. The DNA for the CDR3 is TGTGCCAGCAAGCCCGGGACAGACTACAATGAGCAGTTCTTC. It codes for CASKPGTDYNEQFF.

The chain joins TRBV6-1 to TRBJ1-1; D remains ambiguous. Germline CDR1 reads MNHNS; CDR2 reads SASEGT. V was shortened by 0 bases and J by 4 bases, with 12 bases between the two germline ends. The CDR3 consists of 15 residues. This CDR3 reads CASSEASQPGTEAFF. Written as DNA, the CDR3 is TGTGCCAGCAGTGAAGCTAGCCAGCCCGGCACTGAAGCTTTCTTT.

Written as DNA, the CDR3 is TGTGCCTGGAGTCCAGGGTTCTCTGGAAACACCATATATTTT. Its translation: CAWSPGFSGNTIYF. J is TRBJ1-3 and V is TRBV30; D might be TRBD1 (5 bases). This CDR3 spans 14 amino acids. V was clipped by 2 bases and J by 0 bases, with 8 bases between them. Per germline, CDR1 GTSNPN and CDR2 SVGIG (reference sequence). The full variable domain, in which reference TRBV30 and TRBJ1-3 provide the parts outside the CDR3, is SQTIHQWPATLVQPVGSPLSLECTVEGTSNPNLYWYRQAAGRGLQLLFYSVGIGQISSEVPQNLSASRPQDRQFILSSKKLLLSDSGFYLCAWSPGFSGNTIYFGEGSWLTVV.

This clone was observed once. This chain joins TRBV15 and TRBJ2-5, with D maybe TRBD1 (6 bases). The ends were cut back, 5 bases at V and 5 bases at J, with 15 bases in the middle. The CDR3 spans 14 residues. Looked up from germline, CDR1 is LNHNV and CDR2 is YYDKDF (reference sequence). The CDR3 is CATSPLRGGETQYF. CDR3 DNA: TGTGCCACCAGCCCCCTCAGGGGTGGGGAGACCCAGTACTTC.

This clone was observed a few times. The genes are TRBV12-5 and TRBJ2-1; TRBD2 matches at 12 bases. The CDR3 is 15 residues long. Germline V gene sequence: CDR1 LGHNT, CDR2 FRNRAP. The ends lost 5 bases at V and 6 bases at J; junction bases unmatched: 5. CDR3 nucleotides: TGTGCTAGTGGTCGGACTAGCGGGACCTCCAATGAGCAGTTCTTC. Its protein product is CASGRTSGTSNEQFF.

The J gene is TRBJ1-5, the V gene TRBV9, with 9 bases aligning to TRBD1. V shed 1 base, J shed 9 bases, and the junction held 20 bases outside the gene matches. The CDR3 spans 19 residues. CDR1 SGDLS and CDR2 YYNGEE come from the germline V gene. The CDR3 protein is CASSVRAHRGTGGRPPQHF. DNA for the CDR3: TGTGCCAGCAGCGTAAGGGCACACAGGGGCACAGGGGGCCGTCCGCCCCAGCATTTT.

This clone was picked up one time. The chain joins TRBV19 to TRBJ1-3; a weak D match, TRBD1 (5 bases). V dropped 5 bases and J dropped 1 base, with 9 bases sitting between them. Per the germline V gene, CDR1 is LNHDA and CDR2 is SQIVND (reference sequence). The CDR3 totals 14 residues. The CDR3 DNA reads TGTGCCAGTAGTTTCGGGACTTCTGGAAACACCATATATTTT. It is translated as CASSFGTSGNTIYF.

The chain joins TRBV6-6 to TRBJ2-7; 15 positions agree with TRBD2. V lost 5 bases and J lost 3; bases outside the gene matches: 5. CDR1 and CDR2 from the germline V gene are MNHNY and SVGAGI (reference sequence). The CDR3 length is 16 residues. The CDR3, as DNA: TGTGCCAGCAGTCGGGGGGGACTAGCGGGGGGCTACGAGCAGTACGTC. Its translation is CASSRGGLAGGYEQYV.

The CDR3 DNA is TGTGCCAGCAGCTTAGATGGACAGAATAATTCACCCCTCCACTTT. Translation gives CASSLDGQNNSPLHF. This chain uses TRBV11-3 with TRBJ1-6, with D perhaps matching TRBD1 (6 bases). The V gene's germline CDR1 is SGHNT and CDR2 YENEEA. V lost 0 bases and J 5 bases, leaving 8 bases between the germline ends. The CDR3 spans 15 residues.

The chain links TRBV2 to TRBJ1-3; 7 bases are a match to TRBD1. Losses at the gene ends were 7 bases for V and 1 base for J; bases not matched to a gene: 10. Germline values: CDR1 SNHLY, CDR2 FYNNEI. There are 16 residues in the CDR3. The CDR3 DNA reads TGTGCCAGCACGGGGACAGAGACTTTTTCTGGAAACACCATATATTTT. This translates into CASTGTETFSGNTIYF.

This clone was seen a handful of times. Additional DNA sequences in this sample encode the identical CDR3. This chain joins TRBV29-1 and TRBJ1-1; 8 bases are shared with TRBD1. CDR1 is SQVTM, CDR2 ANQGSEA, per germline. CDR3 length equals 13 residues. V trimming: 6 bases; J trimming: 0 bases; junction bases outside the gene matches: 3. CDR3 DNA: TGCAGCGTGAGGACAGGGATGAACACTGAAGCTTTCTTT. This encodes CSVRTGMNTEAFF.

The chain employs TRBV27 and TRBJ1-6; 8 bases align to TRBD1. V trimming: 3 bases; J trimming: 7 bases; junction bases outside the gene matches: 11. Germline CDR1 MNHEY, CDR2 SMNVEV (reference sequence). The CDR3 covers 17 residues. In DNA form, the CDR3 reads TGTGCCAGCAGTTTCTCCACCCTCGACAGGGGCAATTCACCCCTCCACTTT. It translates to CASSFSTLDRGNSPLHF.

V gene TRBV7-2 combines with J gene TRBJ2-3; 9 positions match TRBD2. V gave up 7 bases and J gave up 4 bases; unmatched junction bases: 6. From germline, CDR1 is SGHTA and CDR2 FQGNSA. The CDR3 consists of 14 residues. The DNA of the CDR3 is TGTGCCAGCAACCGCGGGGGGGCCGCAGATACGCAGTATTTT. This gives the protein CASNRGGAADTQYF. Variable domain in full (rest from reference TRBV7-2 and TRBJ2-3): GAGVSQSPSNKVTEKGKDVELRCDPISGHTALYWYRQSLGQGLEFLIYFQGNSAPDKSGLPSDRFSAERTGGSVSTLTIQRTQQEDSAVYLCASNRGGAADTQYFGPGTRLTVL.

V gene TRBV7-2 combines with J gene TRBJ1-1; the D is unclear. CDR1 is SGHTA and CDR2 is FQGNSA in the germline V gene. The ends were cut back, 5 bases at V and 2 bases at J, with 12 bases in the middle. The CDR3 runs to 14 residues. The CDR3 loop is CASSPSRFNTEAFF. CDR3 bases: TGTGCCAGCAGCCCCTCCAGGTTCAACACTGAAGCTTTCTTT.

The chain has TRBV11-2 and TRBJ2-3, with D unresolved. With 11 bases removed from V and 5 bases from J, the gap between germline ends came to 14 bases. Germline CDR1 SGHAT, CDR2 FQNNGV. The length of the CDR3 is 12 residues. The CDR3 reads CAGTLTGDTQYF. DNA for the CDR3: TGTGCCGGCACACTGACCGGAGATACGCAGTATTTT.

This rearrangement joins TRBV7-2 to TRBJ1-5; D unresolved. The germline V and J ends were trimmed by 6 bases and 6 bases, with 12 bases remaining between them. Germline CDR1 SGHTA, CDR2 FQGNSA. This CDR3 contains 13 residues. CDR3 DNA: TGTGCCAGCAGGAGACAAACGGGTCAGCCCCAGCATTTT. It encodes CASRRQTGQPQHF.

V and J are TRBV29-1 and TRBJ2-3; TRBD1 aligns across 9 bases. Germline V gene lookup returns CDR1 SQVTM and CDR2 ANQGSEA. The CDR3 has 14 residues. DNA for the CDR3: TGCAGTGGGGACACGGGACAGGGAAGGGATACGCAGTATTTT. Translation: CSGDTGQGRDTQYF.

The chain uses TRBV28 and TRBJ2-3; TRBD2 matches at 12 bases. V was pared by 8 bases and J by 7 bases, with 13 bases of the junction left unmatched. This CDR3 region has 16 residues. CDR1 is MDHEN, CDR2 SYDVKM, per germline. CDR3 sequence: CASQPSGGASGNTQYF. The CDR3 DNA reads as TGTGCCAGCCAACCTAGCGGGGGGGCTAGTGGGAATACGCAGTATTTT.

The rearrangement links TRBV13 to TRBJ1-1; D is uncertain. Trimming pared 5 bases from V and 5 bases from J, leaving 12 bases between. This CDR3 has 13 residues. Germline V gives CDR1 PRHDT, CDR2 FYEKMQ (reference sequence). CDR3 nucleotides: TGTGCCAGCAGCCCCCGGGCCCAGACTGAAGCTTTCTTT. Protein sequence: CASSPRAQTEAFF.

The gene calls are TRBV9 and TRBJ2-3, with 9 nucleotides matching TRBD1. Germline V lookup: CDR1 SGDLS, CDR2 YYNGEE. CDR3 length: 16 residues. Unmatched junction bases numbered 4, after V lost 0 bases and J lost 2 bases. Written as DNA, the CDR3 is TGTGCCAGCAGCGTAGAGGGGACAGGGAACACAGATACGCAGTATTTT. This gives the protein CASSVEGTGNTDTQYF.

This clone was seen ten or more times. The chain is built from TRBV7-2 and TRBJ2-4; 11 bases are shared with TRBD2. V trimming: 4 bases; J trimming: 10 bases; junction bases outside the gene matches: 15. Per the germline V gene, CDR1 is SGHTA and CDR2 is FQGNSA. The CDR3 is 17 amino acids. The CDR3, as DNA: TGTGCCAGCAGCTCCGGGGAGGGGAGACTAGCGGGGCAGATTCAGTACTTC. Protein sequence: CASSSGEGRLAGQIQYF.